This T cell receptor (beta chain) was captured by sequencing in a study of shared clonotypes between healthy human individuals. Profiling relied on immunoSEQ multiplex PCR, and the TCRdb table lists in-frame clones only, not all of them. The sample records about 510,000 clones, roughly 95% being singletons. All the donors were Caucasian adults who lived in Nashville, Tennessee. The receptor was derived from a woman aged 30 to 39 in good health. The sample consisted of naive CD4+ T cells sorted from blood. Subset denoted: CD45RA+ positively selected.

Here the CDR3 reads CASSQRDRGRNEQFF. The CDR3 DNA reads as TGTGCCAGCAGCCAAAGGGACAGGGGGCGGAATGAGCAGTTCTTC. V usage is TRBV28 and J usage is TRBJ2-1, with 12 bases that match TRBD1. V dropped 6 bases and J dropped 7; count of bases not matched to a gene: 7. The CDR3 contains 15 residues. Germline V gene lookup returns CDR1 MDHEN and CDR2 SYDVKM.